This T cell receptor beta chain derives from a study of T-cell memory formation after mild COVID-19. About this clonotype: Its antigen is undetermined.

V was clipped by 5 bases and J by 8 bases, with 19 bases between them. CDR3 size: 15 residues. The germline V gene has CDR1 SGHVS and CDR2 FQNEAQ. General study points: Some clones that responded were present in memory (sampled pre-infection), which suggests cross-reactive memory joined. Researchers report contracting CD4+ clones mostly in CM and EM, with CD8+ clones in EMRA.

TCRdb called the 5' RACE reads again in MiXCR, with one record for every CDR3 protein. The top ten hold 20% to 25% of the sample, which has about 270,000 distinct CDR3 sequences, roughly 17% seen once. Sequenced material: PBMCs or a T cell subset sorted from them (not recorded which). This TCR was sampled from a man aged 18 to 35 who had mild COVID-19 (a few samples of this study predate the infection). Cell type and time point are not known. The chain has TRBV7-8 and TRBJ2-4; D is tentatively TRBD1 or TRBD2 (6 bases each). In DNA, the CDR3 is TGTGCCAGCAGCGGCGGTATTACGGGGGCGGACATTCAGTACTTC. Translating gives CASSGGITGADIQYF.